This T cell receptor beta chain was observed in a study of blood T cell repertoires in COVID-19. Study-wide context: Sites in the United States, Italy and Spain provided acute and convalescent COVID-19 samples.

Assignment of participants to cohorts was predicated upon participant-reported clinical history. Recovered status applied to Cohort 3 donors who had two consecutive negative PCRs. It also applied to those with clearance or with symptom resolution. Generated by immunoSEQ multiplex PCR, the TCRdb table keeps only in-frame clones and is missing some. The data contain just over 300,000 clones, about 91% of them singletons. CDR3 length: 13 amino acids. Germline V gene sequence: CDR1 SGHRS, CDR2 YFSETQ. V lost 4 bases, J lost 3 bases, and 10 bases lay in between. Sequencing was carried out using PBMCs or T cells enriched from blood (not recorded which). The receptor was isolated from a woman aged 18-29 years who had recovered from COVID-19. The gene calls are TRBV5-1 and TRBJ1-2; maybe TRBD1 (5 bases). Here the CDR3 DNA reads TGCGCCAGCAGCGATCAGGGTGACTATGGCTACACCTTC. It yields the protein CASSDQGDYGYTF.